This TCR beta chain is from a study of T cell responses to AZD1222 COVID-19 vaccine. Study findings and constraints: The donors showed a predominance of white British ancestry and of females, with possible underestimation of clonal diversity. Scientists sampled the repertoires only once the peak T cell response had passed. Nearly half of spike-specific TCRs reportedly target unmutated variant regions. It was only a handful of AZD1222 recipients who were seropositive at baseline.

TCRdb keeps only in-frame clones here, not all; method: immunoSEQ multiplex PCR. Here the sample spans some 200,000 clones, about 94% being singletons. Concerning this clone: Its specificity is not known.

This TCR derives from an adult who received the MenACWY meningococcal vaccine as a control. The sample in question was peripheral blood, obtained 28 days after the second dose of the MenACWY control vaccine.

The CDR3 DNA reads as TGTGCCAGCAGTCAAACGTTTACCTACGAGCAGTACTTC. This gives the protein CASSQTFTYEQYF. The chain combines TRBV6-5 with TRBJ2-7; D call uncertain. Between the trimmed V and J ends, which lost 5 bases and 2 bases, there was a span of 10 bases. CDR3 size: 13 residues. Per the germline V gene, CDR1 is MNHEY and CDR2 is SVGAGI.